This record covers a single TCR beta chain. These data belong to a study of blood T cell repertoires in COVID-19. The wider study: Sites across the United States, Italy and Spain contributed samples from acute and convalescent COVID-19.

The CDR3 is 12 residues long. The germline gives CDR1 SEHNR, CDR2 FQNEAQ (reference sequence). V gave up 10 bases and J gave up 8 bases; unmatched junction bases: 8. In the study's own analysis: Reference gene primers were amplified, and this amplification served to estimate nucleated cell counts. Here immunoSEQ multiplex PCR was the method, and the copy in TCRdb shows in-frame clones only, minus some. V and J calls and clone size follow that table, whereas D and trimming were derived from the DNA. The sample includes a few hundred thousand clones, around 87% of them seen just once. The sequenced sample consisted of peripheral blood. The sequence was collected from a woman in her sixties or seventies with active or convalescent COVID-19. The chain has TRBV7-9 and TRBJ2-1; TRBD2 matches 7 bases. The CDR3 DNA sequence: TGTGCCATAAACGCGGGGGAGCATGAGCAGTTCTTC. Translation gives CAINAGEHEQFF.